These 15 T cell receptor beta chains came from one sample sequenced in a study of cytomegalovirus exposure and HLA in healthy donors. 60 Vbeta and 13 Jbeta primers were used in PCR. The table came from immunoSEQ multiplex PCR; TCRdb's copy has only in-frame clones and leaves some out. This sample has approximately 93,000 clones; approximately 68% occur once, and the top ten carry approximately 6.3%. The sequenced material came from PBMCs. All receptors come from a boy aged 10-17 years in good health and CMV-seropositive.

The rearrangement uses TRBV27 and TRBJ1-2; TRBD1 matches 9 bases. The CDR3 sequence is 13 residues long. V was pared by 6 bases and J by 7 bases, with 6 bases of the junction left unmatched. Germline lookup yields CDR1 MNHEY and CDR2 SMNVEV (reference sequence). The CDR3 bases are TGTGCCAGCAGGGGACAGGGACCTAGTGGCTACACCTTC. Its protein product is CASRGQGPSGYTF.

This clone was picked up a small number of times. The chain employs TRBV12-5 and TRBJ1-3, with D perhaps TRBD1 (6 bases). CDR3 length equals 16 residues. V lost 2 bases, J lost 3 bases, and 14 bases lay in between. Germline V gene data show CDR1 as LGHNT and CDR2 as FRNRAP. CDR3 sequence reads: CASGLSAGASGNTIYF. DNA for the CDR3: TGTGCTAGTGGTTTGTCCGCAGGGGCAAGTGGAAACACCATATATTTT.

The V call is TRBV4-1, the J call TRBJ1-6; D gene unclear. CDR1 is MGHRA and CDR2 is YSYEKL in the germline V gene. V was pared by 0 bases and J by 9 bases, with 15 bases between. CDR3 size: 16 residues. This CDR3 reads CASSQEIPGLGSPLHF. In DNA form, the CDR3 reads TGCGCCAGCAGCCAAGAGATCCCAGGACTGGGTTCACCCCTCCACTTT.

J is TRBJ1-5 and V is TRBV5-1; TRBD1 matches 7 bases. This CDR3 is built from 14 residues. J lost 3 bases, V lost 5 bases, and 5 bases had no gene match. CDR1 SGHRS and CDR2 YFSETQ come from the germline V gene. The CDR3 region has the DNA TGCGCCAGCAGATGGGGGACAGACAATCAGCCCCAGCATTTT. This translates into CASRWGTDNQPQHF.

V and J are TRBV29-1 and TRBJ2-6; D is unresolved. The germline V gene encodes CDR1 SQVTM and CDR2 ANQGSEA. The CDR3 contains 14 residues. The V and J ends lost 6 bases and 4 bases respectively, with 13 bases between them. This CDR3 is CSVADSSGANVLTF. The CDR3 DNA reads TGCAGCGTGGCCGATTCGTCCGGGGCCAACGTCCTGACTTTC.

This clone was counted only a few times. V is TRBV20-1 and J is TRBJ2-2; D call uncertain. Germline CDR1 and CDR2: DFQATT and SNEGSKA (reference sequence). V lost 6 bases to trimming and J lost 3 bases, with 5 bases between them. CDR3 length equals 11 residues. In nucleotides, the CDR3 is TGCAGTGCCCCAGACACCGGGGAGCTGTTTTTT. This codes for CSAPDTGELFF.

This clone has a handful of counts. The chain carries TRBV9 and TRBJ1-2, with 7 bases aligning to TRBD1. The J segment lost 4 bases and the V segment lost 4 bases, leaving 4 bases of the junction unmatched. Germline V gene lookup returns CDR1 SGDLS and CDR2 YYNGEE. The CDR3 spans 13 residues. The CDR3, as DNA: TGTGCCAGCAGCATTCGACAGGGCTATGGCTACACCTTC. Protein sequence: CASSIRQGYGYTF.

The chain links TRBV7-9 to TRBJ1-3; no firm D call. The V gene lost 3 bases and the J gene lost 1 base, with 10 bases spanning the gap. This CDR3 comprises 15 residues. Germline lookup yields CDR1 SEHNR and CDR2 FQNEAQ (reference sequence). The CDR3 bases are TGTGCCAGCAGCTTCGGTGGGCAATCTGGAAACACCATATATTTT. Residues: CASSFGGQSGNTIYF.

This clone was recorded a few times. The chain joins TRBV2 to TRBJ1-2, with 10 bases aligning to TRBD1. Germline V gene lookup returns CDR1 SNHLY and CDR2 FYNNEI. Unmatched junction bases numbered 6, after V lost 6 bases and J lost 8 bases. CDR3 length: 13 residues. The CDR3 DNA is TGTGCCAGCAGCGGACAGGGGGGCTCGGGCTACACCTTC. Encoded protein: CASSGQGGSGYTF.

The rearrangement links TRBV30 to TRBJ2-2; 8 bases fit TRBD2. V shed 4 bases, J shed 3 bases, and the junction held 4 bases outside the gene matches. Germline values: CDR1 GTSNPN, CDR2 SVGIG (reference sequence). The CDR3 has 14 residues. For the CDR3, the DNA is TGTGCCTGGACCCCGGGGGGGGACACCGGGGAGCTGTTTTTT. Amino acid sequence: CAWTPGGDTGELFF. The full variable domain, its missing parts supplied by reference TRBV30 and TRBJ2-2, is SQTIHQWPATLVQPVGSPLSLECTVEGTSNPNLYWYRQAAGRGLQLLFYSVGIGQISSEVPQNLSASRPQDRQFILSSKKLLLSDSGFYLCAWTPGGDTGELFFGEGSRLTVL.

This chain uses TRBV19 with TRBJ1-1; no firm D call. The CDR3 has 12 amino acids. V was trimmed by 1 base and J by 11 bases, leaving 11 bases between them. Looked up from germline, CDR1 is LNHDA and CDR2 is SQIVND (reference sequence). This CDR3 reads CASSIGHRSAFF. CDR3 DNA: TGTGCCAGTAGTATAGGACATCGCTCGGCTTTCTTT.

The V call is TRBV5-4, the J call TRBJ1-1; 7 bases agree with TRBD1. This CDR3 is 15 amino acids long. Trimming cost V 0 bases and J 2 bases; bases outside gene matches: 4. Germline lookup yields CDR1 SGHNT and CDR2 YYREEE (reference sequence). The CDR3: CASSLAGQANTEAFF. In DNA, the CDR3 is TGTGCCAGCAGCTTGGCCGGACAGGCCAACACTGAAGCTTTCTTT.

The chain couples TRBV5-1 to TRBJ2-3; 12 bases line up with TRBD2. With V trimmed by 4 bases and J by 3 bases, 15 bases remained unmatched. Germline CDR1 and CDR2: SGHRS and YFSETQ. This CDR3 is built from 19 residues. For the CDR3, the DNA is TGCGCCAGCAGCCTTGACTGGGCCTCTAGCGGGGGGGGGACAGATACGCAGTATTTT. Translating gives CASSLDWASSGGGTDTQYF. Full variable domain (rest looked up from reference TRBV5-1 and TRBJ2-3): KAGVTQTPRYLIKTRGQQVTLSCSPISGHRSVSWYQQTPGQGLQFLFEYFSETQRNKGNFPGRFSGRQFSNSRSEMNVSTLELGDSALYLCASSLDWASSGGGTDTQYFGPGTRLTVL.

This chain joins TRBV6-1 and TRBJ1-3, with 9 bases aligning to TRBD1. The CDR3 consists of 15 residues. The germline CDR1 and CDR2 sequences are MNHNS and SASEGT. J lost 4 bases, V lost 6 bases, and 7 bases had no gene match. In nucleotides, the CDR3 is TGTGCCAGCAGGAATAGTGGGACAGGGGGAAACACCATATATTTT. Its protein is CASRNSGTGGNTIYF.

This sequence joins TRBV6-5 and TRBJ1-3; 7 bases line up with TRBD1. CDR3 length equals 15 residues. The trim removed 7 bases at V and 2 bases at J, leaving 8 bases unmatched. Germline CDR1 MNHEY, CDR2 SVGAGI. The CDR3 sequence: CASTLRDSPGNTIYF. Written as DNA, the CDR3 is TGTGCCAGCACCCTCCGGGACAGCCCTGGAAACACCATATATTTT.